This T cell receptor (beta chain) appears in the sequencing data of a study of blood T cell repertoires in COVID-19 (dated by TCRdb to the early 2020s). At the level of the whole study: Samples from collaborators originated in the United States, Italy and Spain and spanned both the acute and convalescent phases of COVID-19. HLA class I and class II types, where available, came from metadata supplied by the sample provider rather than from assay-based typing. Subjects who had been exposed to COVID-19, were actively infected with it, or had recovered from it provided the deeply sampled blood TCRbeta repertoires that made up the dataset. The samples were drawn from the first 160 participants of the ongoing ImmuneRACE study and from 950 to 1,500 subjects provided by 6 global collaborators. The repertoires were released in a freely available public database meant as a resource for research on the immune response to SARS-CoV-2. The prospective study material was composed of cDNA or gDNA derived from T cells, B-cell-depleted T cells, or PBMCs. The sample metadata nearly always contained a de-identified subject ID, COVID-19 status, age in years and sex.

Each collaborating institution followed its own protocols to collect whole blood in K2EDTA tubes. For TCRbeta analysis, collaborator samples were shipped as frozen whole blood, as isolated PBMCs, or as DNA extracted from either sample type. TCRbeta CDR3 regions were amplified from genomic DNA by means of the immunoSEQ Assay, a bias-controlled multiplex PCR. In the original analysis: Within the assay, amplification of reference gene primers was used to estimate how many nucleated cells each sample contained. To quantify the absolute abundance of each unique TCRbeta CDR3 rearrangement, sequence reads were collapsed and filtered. For each sample, productive Simpson clonality was calculated as the square root of Simpson's diversity index across productive rearrangements. TCRdb took this table from immuneACCESS and kept in-frame rearrangements with V and J called. Such tables lack part of the clones; where checked against another copy, unresolved V genes explain under half of the gap, and the rest is unexplained. V, J and clone size derive from that table, while D and trimming were established from the DNA sequence. Within this sample are about 400,000 clones, with about nine tenths of them counted one time only. Of the sample, approximately 1.4% is held by the ten largest clones.

From the cysteine up to the phenylalanine, the CDR3 has a length of 13 residues. The retained sequence is limited to the CDR3, 39 bases, with the frame set at the first base. The junction carries 7 bases between V and J, which are trimmed by 4 bases and 1 base respectively. CDR1 LGHDT and CDR2 YNNKEL are derived from the germline V gene (reference sequence). A note on this clone: The clone's antigen remains unknown. There are no base qualities to consult, and no much larger clone falls within one base.

Study-wide findings and limitations: How much clinical and demographic metadata was included differed by source and by participant, and the metadata was provided uncurated.

This receptor was identified in a woman in her twenties or thirties with active or convalescent COVID-19. The V and J genes are TRBV3-1 (or the pseudogene TRBV3-2) and TRBJ1-1; TRBD1 is possibly the D segment (5 matching bases). Sequencing was done on a sample of peripheral blood. The nucleotides are TGTGCCAGCAGCCTAAGGGGGAACACTGAAGCTTTCTTT. Its protein product is CASSLRGNTEAFF.